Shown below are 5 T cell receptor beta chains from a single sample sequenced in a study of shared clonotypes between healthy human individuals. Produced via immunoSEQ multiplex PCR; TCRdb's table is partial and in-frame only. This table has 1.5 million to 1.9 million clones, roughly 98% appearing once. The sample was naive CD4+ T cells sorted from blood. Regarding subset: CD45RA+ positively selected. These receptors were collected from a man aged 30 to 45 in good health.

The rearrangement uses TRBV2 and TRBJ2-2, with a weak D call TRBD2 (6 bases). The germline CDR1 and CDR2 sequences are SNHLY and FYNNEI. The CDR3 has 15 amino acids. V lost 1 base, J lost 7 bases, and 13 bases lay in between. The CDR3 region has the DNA TGTGCCAGCAGTGAAGTACCGGGAGCGGTCGGGGAGCTGTTTTTT. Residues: CASSEVPGAVGELFF.

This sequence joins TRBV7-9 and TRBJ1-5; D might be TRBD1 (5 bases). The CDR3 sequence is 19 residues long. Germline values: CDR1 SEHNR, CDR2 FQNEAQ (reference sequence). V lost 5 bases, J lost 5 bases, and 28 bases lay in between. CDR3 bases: TGTGCCAGCAGCCAAGGGAGGAGGGGAGGATTTGGGGGTGATCAGCCCCAGCATTTT. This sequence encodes CASSQGRRGGFGGDQPQHF. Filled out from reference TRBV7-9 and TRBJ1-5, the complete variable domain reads DTGVSQNPRHKITKRGQNVTFRCDPISEHNRLYWYRQTLGQGPEFLTYFQNEAQLEKSRLLSDRFSAERPKGSFSTLEIQRTEQGDSAMYLCASSQGRRGGFGGDQPQHFGDGTRLSIL.

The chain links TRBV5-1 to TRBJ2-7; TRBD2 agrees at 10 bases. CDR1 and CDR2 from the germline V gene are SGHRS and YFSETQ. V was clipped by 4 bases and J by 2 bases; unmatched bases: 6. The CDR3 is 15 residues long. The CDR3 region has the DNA TGCGCCAGCAGCGGGTGGACTAGCGGCGCCTACGAGCAGTACTTC. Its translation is CASSGWTSGAYEQYF.

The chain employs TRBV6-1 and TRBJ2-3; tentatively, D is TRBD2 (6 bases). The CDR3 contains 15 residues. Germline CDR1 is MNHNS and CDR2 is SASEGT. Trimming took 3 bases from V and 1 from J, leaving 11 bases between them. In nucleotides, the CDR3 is TGTGCCAGCAGTGATTGGGGCGGGGGCACAGATACGCAGTATTTT. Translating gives CASSDWGGGTDTQYF.

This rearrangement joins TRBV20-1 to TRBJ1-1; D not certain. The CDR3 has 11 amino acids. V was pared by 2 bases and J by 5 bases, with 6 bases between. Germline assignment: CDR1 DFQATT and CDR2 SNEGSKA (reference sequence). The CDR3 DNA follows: TGCAGTGCTAGACTTAAAACTGAAGCTTTCTTT. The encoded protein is CSARLKTEAFF.